These 3 T cell receptor beta chains were sequenced from one sample in a study of blood T cell repertoires in COVID-19. Produced via immunoSEQ multiplex PCR; TCRdb's table is partial and in-frame only. The table shows 30,000 or so clones, with roughly 83% occurring only once. The sequenced material came from peripheral blood. Receptor source: an elderly man with active COVID-19.

The chain is built from TRBV18 and TRBJ1-6, with TRBD1 matching over 7 bases. Losses at the gene ends were 2 bases for V and 8 bases for J; bases not matched to a gene: 9. The length of the CDR3 is 16 residues. Germline values: CDR1 KGHSH, CDR2 LQKENI. CDR3 bases: TGTGCCAGCTCACCAATGAAGGGCAGGGGGGATTCACCCCTCCACTTT. It encodes CASSPMKGRGDSPLHF.

The chain recombines TRBV5-4 with TRBJ1-1; the D is unclear. V dropped 2 bases and J dropped 1 base, with 12 bases sitting between them. Germline V gene data show CDR1 as SGHNT and CDR2 as YYREEE (reference sequence). The CDR3 consists of 15 residues. CDR3 bases: TGTGCCAGCAGCTTCGAGCGGGGTCCGAACACTGAAGCTTTCTTT. Amino acid sequence: CASSFERGPNTEAFF.

The chain has TRBV24-1 and TRBJ2-5; D unresolved. CDR3 length: 15 amino acids. V was cut by 2 bases and J by 0 bases, with 9 bases left in between. Germline V gives CDR1 KGHDR, CDR2 SFDVKD. The CDR3 nucleotides are TGTGCCACCAGTGATTCCCGGAGCTACCAAGAGACCCAGTACTTC. Residues: CATSDSRSYQETQYF.